This paragraph reports one T cell receptor (beta chain). What it binds is not known. These data belong to a study of shared clonotypes between healthy human individuals. General study findings and limits: Since donors were few, the genetic and exposure-history diversity represented was limited. Naive CD4 clonotypes overlapped across a handful of donors at around 5%.

As originally analysed: ImmunoSEQ supplied junction-only sequences lacking quality scores, so filtering was different. Some clones are missing from TCRdb's copy, which holds only in-frame ones; the method was immunoSEQ multiplex PCR. Clonal size and the V and J genes are those of that table, whereas D and trimming came from the DNA. The data show 1,500,000 or so clones, with roughly 95% seen just once and 0.95% to 1.5% held by the top ten. Splitting the CD4+ cells yielded a CD45RA+ naive subset and a CD45RA-negative memory subset. Looked up from germline, CDR1 is KGHSH and CDR2 is LQKENI. The CDR3 length is 15 residues. Trimming removed 3 bases from V and 0 bases from J, with 11 bases in between.

Sequenced: naive CD4+ T cells sorted from blood. The subset was: CD45RA+ positively selected. The clonotype was recovered from a man aged 25 to 45 in good health. The gene calls are TRBV18 and TRBJ1-2; no definite D call. As DNA, the CDR3 is TGTGCCAGCTCACCCCAACGGACGGCTAACTATGGCTACACCTTC. This sequence encodes CASSPQRTANYGYTF. The full variable domain, in which reference TRBV18 and TRBJ1-2 provide the parts outside the CDR3, is NAGVMQNPRHLVRRRGQEARLRCSPMKGHSHVYWYRQLPEEGLKFMVYLQKENIIDESGMPKERFSAEFPKEGPSILRIQQVVRGDSAAYFCASSPQRTANYGYTFGSGTRLTVV.